This passage covers 5 T cell receptor beta chains from one sample sequenced in a study of cytomegalovirus exposure and HLA in healthy donors. Produced via immunoSEQ multiplex PCR; TCRdb's table is partial and in-frame only. Of about 64,000 clones listed, 90% to 95% are singletons. Material: PBMCs. These TCRs come from a woman younger than 35 in good health and CMV-seropositive.

This chain links TRBV28 with TRBJ2-1; TRBD2 might be the D (5 bases). The CDR3 loop spans 15 amino acids. The V gene lost 3 bases and the J gene lost 4 bases, with 13 bases spanning the gap. The germline gives CDR1 MDHEN, CDR2 SYDVKM. The CDR3, as DNA: TGTGCCAGCAGTTTCCGGGCGGGTCCGTACAATGAGCAGTTCTTC. This translates into CASSFRAGPYNEQFF.

A remark on this clone: In the same sample, other DNA sequences code for this CDR3. The chain joins TRBV25-1 to TRBJ1-2, with unresolved D. Trimming took off 5 bases at V and 7 bases at J, with 17 bases between the two ends. Germline V gene data show CDR1 as MGHDK and CDR2 as SYGVNS. This CDR3 spans 14 amino acids. The CDR3 is CASSPTAGGGGYTF. Written as DNA, the CDR3 is TGTGCCAGCAGTCCTACGGCAGGAGGAGGTGGCTACACCTTC.

The CDR3 reads CASSLGLAGGPGGELFF. CDR3 DNA sequence: TGTGCCAGCAGCTTAGGACTAGCGGGAGGGCCAGGCGGGGAGCTGTTTTTT. This chain connects TRBV7-8 to TRBJ2-2; 14 nucleotides agree with TRBD2. The trim removed 1 base at V and 7 bases at J, leaving 5 bases unmatched. The germline gives CDR1 SGHVS, CDR2 FQNEAQ. The CDR3 extends over 17 amino acids.

The chain couples TRBV19 to TRBJ2-7; 7 nucleotides align to TRBD2. V was pared by 4 bases and J by 0 bases, with 6 bases of the junction left unmatched. The length of the CDR3 is 15 residues. Per germline, CDR1 LNHDA and CDR2 SQIVND (reference sequence). CDR3 sequence reads: CASSKSGASSYEQYF. CDR3 in DNA: TGTGCCAGTAGTAAGAGCGGGGCCAGCTCCTACGAGCAGTACTTC.

This chain links TRBV4-2 with TRBJ2-4; maybe TRBD2 (7 bases). Germline values: CDR1 LGHNA, CDR2 YNFKEQ. The CDR3 has 15 amino acids. V lost 1 base to trimming and J lost 8 bases, with 15 bases between them. Here the CDR3 DNA reads TGTGCCAGCAGCCAAGTGCGTGGGGGGGCCGACATTCAGTACTTC. Encoded protein: CASSQVRGGADIQYF.